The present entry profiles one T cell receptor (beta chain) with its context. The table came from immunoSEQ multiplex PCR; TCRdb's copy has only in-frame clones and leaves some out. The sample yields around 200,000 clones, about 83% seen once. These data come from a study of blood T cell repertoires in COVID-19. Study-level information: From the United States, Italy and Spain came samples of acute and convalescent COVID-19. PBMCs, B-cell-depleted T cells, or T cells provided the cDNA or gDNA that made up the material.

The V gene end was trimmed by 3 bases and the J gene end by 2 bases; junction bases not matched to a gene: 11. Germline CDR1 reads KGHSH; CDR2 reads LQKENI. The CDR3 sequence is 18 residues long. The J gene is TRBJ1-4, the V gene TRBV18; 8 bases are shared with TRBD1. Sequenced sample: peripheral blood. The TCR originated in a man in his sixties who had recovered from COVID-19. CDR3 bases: TGTGCCAGCTCACCCCCGACAGGGGAAAGAGAGACTAATGAAAAACTGTTTTTT. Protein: CASSPPTGERETNEKLFF.